These T cell receptor beta chains were read from a single sample in a study of CD8 T cells in Susac syndrome. TCRdb independently ran MiXCR on the immunoSEQ multiplex PCR reads; one entry per CDR3 protein. The sample has some 180,000 distinct CDR3 sequences, about 95% seen once. Sample: CD4+ T cells from PBMCs. These receptors originate from a human donor in good health. Each CDR3 is given with its conserved first and last residue. Each record gives: J gene, clone size, D gene, V gene, CDR3 DNA, CDR3 protein. D genes are given only for firm matches. Not all rows give a size; the values are once, few, many and, for expanded clones, a class.

J: TRBJ2-7; size: NA; D: NA; V: TRBV20-1; DNA: TGCAGTGCCCGGGGGGCCCCAGGCGAGCAGTACTTC; CDR3: CSARGAPGEQYF
J: TRBJ1-1; size: NA; D: NA; V: TRBV29-1; DNA: TGCAGCGTTGAAAAGTACTTGTTGAACACTGAAGCTTTCTTT; CDR3: CSVEKYLLNTEAFF
J: TRBJ2-2; size: NA; D: NA; V: TRBV29-1; DNA: TGCAGCGTTGTGGATGGGCTCCGACCCGGGGAGCTGTTTTTT; CDR3: CSVVDGLRPGELFF
J: TRBJ1-2; size: NA; D: NA; V: TRBV27; DNA: TGTGCCAGCAGTTTAAATTATCGGGGAAGCTATGGCTACACCTTC; CDR3: CASSLNYRGSYGYTF
J: TRBJ2-3; size: NA; D: TRBD2; V: TRBV7-9; DNA: TGTGCCAGCAGCCCCGGGACTAGCGGTCATACGCAGTATTTT; CDR3: CASSPGTSGHTQYF
J: TRBJ2-7; size: NA; D: NA; V: TRBV14; DNA: TGTGCCAGCAGCCAAGATCTACCCACCTACGAGCAGTACTTC; CDR3: CASSQDLPTYEQYF
J: TRBJ2-7; size: NA; D: NA; V: TRBV3-1; DNA: TGTGCCAGCAGCCAAGCTCTGTACGAGCAGTACTTC; CDR3: CASSQALYEQYF
J: TRBJ2-1; size: NA; D: TRBD2; V: TRBV29-1; DNA: TGCAGCGTTTTCCTACTAGCGGGATTAGAGAATGAGCAGTTCTTC; CDR3: CSVFLLAGLENEQFF
J: TRBJ2-7; size: NA; D: NA; V: TRBV6-2/TRBV6-3; DNA: TGTGCCAGCTGCGCGGGAACTACCATAACGTACTTC; CDR3: CASCAGTTITYF
J: TRBJ2-7; size: NA; D: NA; V: TRBV20-1; DNA: TGCAGTGCTAGATCCGGCGAGCAGTACTTC; CDR3: CSARSGEQYF
J: TRBJ2-3; size: NA; D: NA; V: TRBV29-1; DNA: TGCAGCGTTGGGTCAGGGGCCGGGGCAGATACGCAGTATTTT; CDR3: CSVGSGAGADTQYF
J: TRBJ2-1; size: NA; D: NA; V: TRBV7-9; DNA: TGTGCCAGCAGCTTTGGATTGAGGGAGGACAAATCCACCTACAATGAGCAGTTCTTC; CDR3: CASSFGLREDKSTYNEQFF
J: TRBJ1-1; size: NA; D: NA; V: TRBV19; DNA: TGTGCCACCCGGGGGGACGAAGCTTTCTTT; CDR3: CATRGDEAFF
J: TRBJ1-4; size: NA; D: NA; V: TRBV2; DNA: TGTGCCAGCAGAATTCGTATGAGCGAAAAACTGTTTTTT; CDR3: CASRIRMSEKLFF
J: TRBJ1-5; size: NA; D: NA; V: TRBV20-1; DNA: TGCAGTGCGGACCAGGGGTCTCGGGCTGATCAGCCCCAGCATTTT; CDR3: CSADQGSRADQPQHF
J: TRBJ1-1; size: NA; D: NA; V: TRBV27; DNA: TGTGCCAGCACCGGCGGAACTGAAGCTTTCTTT; CDR3: CASTGGTEAFF
J: TRBJ2-5; size: NA; D: TRBD2; V: TRBV7-2; DNA: TGTGCCAGCAGCTTAAGACGGGGGGAGGAGACCCAGTACTTC; CDR3: CASSLRRGEETQYF
J: TRBJ2-1; size: NA; D: TRBD1; V: TRBV7-3; DNA: TGTGCCAGCAGCAAACAGGGACAGACAAATGAGCAGTTCTTC; CDR3: CASSKQGQTNEQFF
J: TRBJ2-3; size: NA; D: TRBD2; V: TRBV20-1; DNA: TGCAGTCCAAGACTAGCACTCACAGATACGCAGTATTTT; CDR3: CSPRLALTDTQYF
J: TRBJ2-1; size: NA; D: TRBD2; V: TRBV7-9; DNA: TGTGCCAGCAGCTTACGAGCGGGAGAATCCTACAATGAGCAGTTCTTC; CDR3: CASSLRAGESYNEQFF
J: TRBJ2-2; size: NA; D: TRBD1; V: TRBV30; DNA: TGTGCCTGTCTGACAGGGGGGAACACCGGGGAGCTGTTTTTT; CDR3: CACLTGGNTGELFF
J: TRBJ2-5; size: NA; D: TRBD1; V: TRBV27; DNA: TGTGCCAGCAGAGACCTAGGGACAGGGAAAGAGACCCAGTACTTC; CDR3: CASRDLGTGKETQYF
J: TRBJ2-7; size: NA; D: TRBD1; V: TRBV9; DNA: TGTGCCAGCAGCGTAGCCGGGACAGGTGACTTCGAGCAGTACTTC; CDR3: CASSVAGTGDFEQYF
J: TRBJ2-5; size: once; D: NA; V: TRBV20-1; DNA: TGCAGTGCTAGAGACCTAGCCTCCGAGACCCAGTACTTC; CDR3: CSARDLASETQYF
J: TRBJ2-7; size: NA; D: NA; V: TRBV25-1; DNA: TGTGCCAGCAGTGCCGGGACCTACGAGCAGTACTTC; CDR3: CASSAGTYEQYF
J: TRBJ1-4; size: NA; D: NA; V: TRBV20-1; DNA: TGCAGTGCTGTTTGGGGTACTAATGAAAAACTGTTTTTT; CDR3: CSAVWGTNEKLFF
J: TRBJ2-3; size: NA; D: NA; V: TRBV20-1; DNA: TGCAGTGCTCTAGTACTTGACTTCGGGACAGATACGCAGTATTTT; CDR3: CSALVLDFGTDTQYF
J: TRBJ2-3; size: NA; D: NA; V: TRBV2; DNA: TGTGCCAGCAGTCCACCCCCCGGGGGAGATACGCAGTATTTT; CDR3: CASSPPPGGDTQYF
J: TRBJ2-3; size: NA; D: NA; V: TRBV20-1; DNA: TGCAGTGCTAGCCCCGGCACAGATACGCAGTATTTT; CDR3: CSASPGTDTQYF
J: TRBJ2-3; size: NA; D: NA; V: TRBV30; DNA: TGTGCCTGGCGCGGAACCGGGACCATCGCAGATACGCAGTATTTT; CDR3: CAWRGTGTIADTQYF
J: TRBJ1-5; size: NA; D: NA; V: TRBV7-9; DNA: TGTGCCAGCAGCCGGGACGGCCTAACTAATCAGCCCCAGCATTTT; CDR3: CASSRDGLTNQPQHF
J: TRBJ2-3; size: NA; D: NA; V: TRBV6-5; DNA: TGTGCCAGCAGTTTACTAGGTGGGCGGAACACAGATACGCAGTATTTT; CDR3: CASSLLGGRNTDTQYF
J: TRBJ1-3; size: NA; D: NA; V: TRBV7-2; DNA: TGTGCCAGCAGCTCCCAGTTAGGGGGAAACACCATATATTTT; CDR3: CASSSQLGGNTIYF
J: TRBJ2-5; size: NA; D: NA; V: TRBV25-1; DNA: TGTGCCAGCAGTGAGAATTTTGTTCAAGAGACCCAGTACTTC; CDR3: CASSENFVQETQYF
J: TRBJ1-1; size: NA; D: NA; V: TRBV12-3/TRBV12-4; DNA: TGTGCCAGCAGCCTCGGACATTCGAACACTGAAGCTTTCTTT; CDR3: CASSLGHSNTEAFF
J: TRBJ2-7; size: NA; D: NA; V: TRBV20-1; DNA: TGCAGTGCTAGAGATCAGTACGAGCAGTACTTC; CDR3: CSARDQYEQYF
J: TRBJ2-2; size: NA; D: TRBD1; V: TRBV29-1; DNA: TGCAGCGTTACCGGGACAGCGAACACCGGGGAGCTGTTTTTT; CDR3: CSVTGTANTGELFF
J: TRBJ2-3; size: NA; D: NA; V: TRBV29-1; DNA: TGCAGCGTTGAGGGGGACGGCACAGATACGCAGTATTTT; CDR3: CSVEGDGTDTQYF
J: TRBJ2-5; size: NA; D: NA; V: TRBV14; DNA: TGTGCCAGCAGCCAGCATCAGTGGTACCAAGAGACCCAGTACTTC; CDR3: CASSQHQWYQETQYF
J: TRBJ2-1; size: NA; D: NA; V: TRBV24-1; DNA: TGTGCCACCAGTGATCCCCGGGTAATACGGAATGAGCAGTTCTTC; CDR3: CATSDPRVIRNEQFF